The 32 T cell receptor beta chains reported below all come from one sample, sequenced in a study of CD8+ T cells in alopecia areata. On the basis of CD4, CD8alpha, NKG2D, NKG2ACE and other markers, pooled cutaneous lymph node cells were sorted. After isolation, RNA underwent reverse transcription to generate cDNA as the sequencing template. Using immunoSEQ multiplex PCR, the repertoire was profiled, and TCRdb retains in-frame clones only, with some absent. The sample has about 270,000 clones, none seen only once. The sample taken for sequencing was CD4+ T cells sorted from a lymph node. The receptor source for this set is a C3H/HeJ mouse with alopecia areata. Strain MHC haplotype: H2-k.

A few counts support this clone. Gene names are the mouse ones. The sequenced fragment ends 4 residues before the CDR3 boundary, so the rest is inferred from the germline J gene. This chain connects TRBV1 to TRBJ2-5, with D tentatively TRBD1 (5 bases). The germline V and J ends were trimmed by 2 bases and 1 base, with 7 bases remaining between them. Per the germline V gene, CDR1 is NSQYPW and CDR2 is LRSPGD (reference sequence). The CDR3 sequence is 14 residues long. This chain's CDR3 is CTCSAPTDQDTQYF. CDR3 DNA (partial): TGCACCTGCAGTGCACCGACAGACCAAGAC.

Points on this clone: Genes here carry mouse names. The DNA ends 4 residues before the CDR3 does, and the rest of the CDR3 is filled in from the germline J gene. V gene TRBV13-1 combines with J gene TRBJ2-3; a weak D match, TRBD1 (5 bases). Germline CDR1 and CDR2: NSHNY and SYGAGN. This CDR3 is built from 16 residues. Trimming left V 2 bases short and J 0 bases short, with 13 bases between. CDR3: CASSDPAQASAETLYF. The sequenced CDR3 bases are TGTGCCAGCAGTGACCCCGCACAGGCTAGTGCAGAA.

Only a few counts were recorded for this clone. The gene symbols are mouse symbols. With the read ending 4 residues before the CDR3 end, the germline J gene is used to fill in that end. J is TRBJ1-1 and V is TRBV13-1; D remains ambiguous. This CDR3 contains 13 residues. V dropped 6 bases and J dropped 0 bases, with 9 bases sitting between them. In germline, CDR1 is NSHNY, CDR2 SYGAGN. CDR3 DNA (partial): TGTGCCAGCAAAACAGCTGCAAACACA. It encodes CASKTAANT. In full, the CDR3 reads CASKTAANTEVFF.

Points on this clone: Mouse gene names apply. The read terminates 4 residues ahead of where the CDR3 ends, so the germline J gene completes it. This sequence joins TRBV5 and TRBJ2-1; weak D call: TRBD1 (6 bases). Per germline, CDR1 LGHNA and CDR2 YNLKQL (reference sequence). The CDR3 has 15 residues. Trimming removed 2 bases from V and 0 bases from J, with 8 bases in between. The CDR3 loop reads CASSQTGYNYAEQFF. Partial CDR3 DNA: TGTGCCAGCAGCCAAACAGGGTATAACTATGCT.

This clone has just a few counts. Here the gene names and germline are mouse. Read data end 4 residues before the CDR3 end; the end is taken from the germline J gene. This sample also contains other DNA sequences that code for the same CDR3. V and J are TRBV19 and TRBJ2-3; perhaps TRBD1 as D (6 bases). The CDR3 is made up of 14 amino acids. Germline V gene lookup returns CDR1 FNHDT and CDR2 SITEND (reference sequence). Trimming took 2 bases from V and 0 from J, leaving 7 bases between them. Incomplete CDR3 DNA: TGTGCCAGCAGTATGAGGGGGAGTGCAGAA. Translation: CASSMRGSAE. In full, the CDR3 is CASSMRGSAETLYF.

This clone was detected only a few times. Mouse names are used for the genes. The CDR3 extends 4 residues past the end of the read, so its final part is completed from the germline J gene. The chain couples TRBV19 to TRBJ1-1; D is possibly TRBD1 (6 bases). V lost 5 bases and J 1 base, leaving 6 bases between the germline ends. This CDR3 region has 12 residues. The germline V gene has CDR1 FNHDT and CDR2 SITEND (reference sequence). Partial CDR3 DNA: TGTGCCAGCAGACAGGGGAACACA. Translating it yields CASRQGNT. The whole CDR3 sequence reads CASRQGNTEVFF.

As to this clone: Gene names are mouse gene names. Read data end 4 residues before the CDR3 end; the end is taken from the germline J gene. This rearrangement joins TRBV13-3 to TRBJ2-7, with TRBD2 identical over 11 bases. The CDR3 covers 15 residues. Per the germline V gene, CDR1 is NNHDY and CDR2 is SYVADS. The ends lost 5 bases at V and 2 bases at J; junction bases unmatched: 6. Here the CDR3 reads CASRDRDWGTYEQYF. The sequenced CDR3 bases are TGTGCCAGCAGGGACCGGGACTGGGGGACCTAT.

This clone was found a few times. Gene names follow the mouse nomenclature. Read coverage stops 4 residues before the CDR3 terminus; the germline J gene supplies the remainder. The V and J genes are TRBV1 and TRBJ1-2, with TRBD1 as a possible D gene (6 bases). The germline gives CDR1 NSQYPW, CDR2 LRSPGD (reference sequence). Trimming cost V 4 bases and J 0 bases, with 9 bases left between them. The CDR3 contains 14 residues. The CDR3 is CTCSGTAANSDYTF. CDR3 DNA, as far as it was read: TGCACCTGCAGTGGGACAGCTGCAAACTCC.

Regarding this clone: The gene names here belong to mouse. The read is 4 residues too short to cover the CDR3 end, so that end is filled in from the germline J gene. This sequence joins TRBV13-2 and TRBJ2-4, with 8 bases fitting TRBD2. The CDR3 length is 14 residues. Germline CDR1 and CDR2: NNHNN and SYGAGS (reference sequence). CDR3 DNA (partial): TGTGCCAGCGGTGATCGGGGGGGCGGGAAC. It codes for CASGDRGGGN. The full CDR3 sequence reads CASGDRGGGNTLYF.

Comment on this clone: Germline and genes: mouse. The CDR3 end is not reached by the read, which stops 4 residues before it; the germline J gene fills it in. V usage is TRBV13-1 and J usage is TRBJ2-1; 8 nucleotides match TRBD2. V was clipped by 3 bases and J by 6 bases; unmatched bases: 2. CDR1 is NSHNY and CDR2 is SYGAGN in the germline V gene. The CDR3 sequence is 13 residues long. CDR3 loop: CASSGLGSAEQFF. CDR3 DNA (partial): TGTGCCAGCAGTGGACTGGGGAGTGCT.

Concerning this clone: Gene names denote mouse genes. With the read ending 4 residues before the CDR3 end, the germline J gene is used to fill in that end. The chain recombines TRBV14 with TRBJ2-5, with 10 bases that match TRBD2. The junction had 2 bases not matched to a gene; V was cut back by 3 bases and J by 1 base. The length of the CDR3 is 15 residues. Germline V lookup: CDR1 SGHDT, CDR2 FRDEAV. Here the CDR3 reads CASSSTGGDQDTQYF. CDR3 DNA (partial): TGTGCCAGCAGTTCTACTGGGGGGGACCAAGAC.

The table lists this clone with a few counts. The genes are named according to mouse. The read is 3 residues too short to cover the CDR3 end, so that end is filled in from the germline J gene. V and J are TRBV1 and TRBJ1-6, with TRBD1 as a possible D gene (6 bases). TRBJ1-6 is reported as an ORF; its role is uncertain. The CDR3 is 14 residues long. The germline V gene has CDR1 NSQYPW and CDR2 LRSPGD (reference sequence). V gave up 0 bases and J gave up 9 bases, with 9 bases separating them. The CDR3 reads CTCSADEGVSPLYF. The sequenced part of the CDR3 DNA is TGCACCTGCAGTGCAGATGAGGGGGTTTCGCCC.

This clone was picked up a small number of times. Gene names refer to mouse genes. The CDR3 end is not reached by the read, which stops 4 residues before it; the germline J gene fills it in. V usage is TRBV5 and J usage is TRBJ2-7; 8 bases are shared with TRBD2. Germline V gene lookup returns CDR1 LGHNA and CDR2 YNLKQL (reference sequence). The CDR3 consists of 13 residues. Trimming cost V 2 bases and J 3 bases; bases outside gene matches: 0. The sequenced CDR3 bases are TGTGCCAGCAGCCAATGGGGGGGCTAT. It yields the protein CASSQWGGY. The whole CDR3 sequence reads CASSQWGGYEQYF.

This clone was seen more than once but under ten times. The gene names here belong to mouse. Read data end 4 residues before the CDR3 end; the end is taken from the germline J gene. The genes are TRBV13-1 and TRBJ2-4; 8 bases fit TRBD2. The junction had 2 bases not matched to a gene; V was cut back by 1 base and J by 1 base. The CDR3 contains 15 residues. The germline V gene encodes CDR1 NSHNY and CDR2 SYGAGN. Partial CDR3 DNA: TGTGCCAGCAGTGATCAGACTGGGGGTCAAAAC. Translation: CASSDQTGGQN. Given in full, the CDR3 is CASSDQTGGQNTLYF.

A word on this clone: Gene names are the mouse ones. The CDR3 is cut off 4 residues early in the read; its end comes from the germline J gene. The V gene is TRBV19, the J gene TRBJ1-2, with D possibly TRBD1 on 5 matching bases. V gave up 2 bases and J gave up 0 bases, with 8 bases separating them. This CDR3 has 14 amino acids. Germline CDR1 FNHDT, CDR2 SITEND (reference sequence). The chain's CDR3 is CASSMSRANSDYTF. The sequenced part of the CDR3 DNA is TGTGCCAGCAGTATGTCCAGGGCAAACTCC.

This clone has just a few counts. The gene symbols are mouse symbols. The CDR3 protein is CASSDAPGWAYNSPLYF. CDR3 DNA, as far as it was read: TGTGCCAGCAGTGATGCACCAGGGTGGGCCTATAATTCGCCC. The chain employs TRBV13-1 and TRBJ1-6; a possible D gene is TRBD1 (5 bases). With the read ending 3 residues before the CDR3 end, the germline J gene is used to fill in that end. TRBJ1-6 is placed among ORFs of uncertain function. The CDR3 is 17 amino acids. The germline V gene encodes CDR1 NSHNY and CDR2 SYGAGN. Trimming shortened V by 0 bases and J by 2 bases, and 12 bases separated the two germline ends.

This clone was detected only a few times. These gene names are mouse names. From the germline J gene comes the end of the CDR3, since the read stops 4 residues before it. The chain combines TRBV13-1 with TRBJ2-1; TRBD2 aligns across 9 bases. CDR1 and CDR2 (germline): NSHNY, SYGAGN. The CDR3 contains 16 residues. V trimming: 0 bases; J trimming: 1 base; junction bases outside the gene matches: 2. CDR3 bases read: TGTGCCAGCAGTGATGACTGGGGGGCCAACTATGCT. This encodes CASSDDWGANYA. The CDR3 as a whole reads CASSDDWGANYAEQFF.

There are many counts of this clone. Genes and germline come from the mouse. From the germline J gene comes the end of the CDR3, since the read stops 4 residues before it. V is TRBV17 and J is TRBJ2-5; TRBD2 aligns across 7 bases. The length of the CDR3 is 15 residues. The V segment lost 0 bases and the J segment 2 bases; nucleotides outside the gene matches: 2. From germline, CDR1 is MNHDT and CDR2 YYDKIL. This CDR3 is CASSRDGLVQDTQYF. The sequenced part of the CDR3 DNA is TGTGCTAGCAGTAGAGATGGACTGGTCCAAGAC. Full variable domain (outside the CDR3, taken from reference TRBV17 and TRBJ2-5): DTTVKQNPRYKLARVGKPVNLICSQTMNHDTMYWYQKKPNQAPKLLLFYYDKILNREADTFEKFQSSRPNNSFCSLYIGSAGLEYSAMYLCASSRDGLVQDTQYFGPGTRLLVL.

This clone occurred a few times. Mouse gene names apply. The read ends 4 residues early relative to the CDR3; the germline J gene fills the gap. The rearrangement joins TRBV31 to TRBJ2-7; 9 positions agree with TRBD2. Germline values: CDR1 GKSSPN, CDR2 SITVG. The CDR3 has 12 residues. CDR3 sequence reads: CAWTGGEYEQYF. CDR3 DNA, as far as it was read: TGTGCCTGGACTGGGGGGGAATAT.

This clone has a handful of counts. Germline and genes: mouse. CDR3: CASSLDRDEQYF. The covered CDR3 bases are TGTGCCAGCAGTCTCGACAGGGAT. The rearrangement links TRBV13-1 to TRBJ2-7, with TRBD1 identical over 7 bases. The sequence runs out 4 residues before the end of the CDR3; the remainder is reconstructed from the germline J gene. CDR3 size: 12 residues. Germline V CDR1 and CDR2: NSHNY, SYGAGN.

On this clone itself: The listed genes are named as in mouse. From the germline J gene comes the end of the CDR3, since the read stops 4 residues before it. The V gene is TRBV13-2, the J gene TRBJ2-2; 7 bases are shared with TRBD2. The CDR3 has 15 amino acids. Germline loops: CDR1 NNHNN, CDR2 SYGAGS (reference sequence). V lost 3 bases and J lost 0; bases outside the gene matches: 2. The CDR3 is CASGGGGPNTGQLYF. CDR3 DNA, as far as it was read: TGTGCCAGCGGTGGGGGGGGACCAAACACCGGG.

The table lists this clone with a few counts. Gene labels here are mouse ones. With the read ending 4 residues before the CDR3 end, the germline J gene is used to fill in that end. Other DNA variants within this sample encode the same CDR3. The chain recombines TRBV13-3 with TRBJ2-7; 7 bases align to TRBD2. The CDR3 runs to 14 residues. V was pared by 2 bases and J by 0 bases, with 2 bases of the junction left unmatched. CDR1 and CDR2 (germline): NNHDY, SYVADS. The CDR3 reads CASSEGLSSYEQYF. The CDR3 bases that were read are TGTGCCAGCAGTGAGGGACTGAGCTCCTAT.

This clone was seen a handful of times. Here the gene names and germline are mouse. The observed sequence ends 4 residues before the CDR3 terminus, with the missing tail filled in from the germline J gene. This chain uses TRBV14 with TRBJ2-1; D possibly corresponds to TRBD1 (6 bases). The germline CDR1 and CDR2 sequences are SGHDT and FRDEAV. The CDR3 totals 13 residues. Trimming took off 6 bases at V and 4 bases at J, with 11 bases between the two ends. CDR3 residues: CASTHGTYAEQFF. The DNA read from the CDR3 is TGTGCCAGCACACACGGGACATATGCT.

Turning to this clone: Germline and genes here are mouse. The missing CDR3 end, 4 residues past where the read stops, is filled in from the germline J gene. The same CDR3 also results from other DNA sequences found in this sample. The J gene is TRBJ1-1, the V gene TRBV1; 9 nucleotides match TRBD1. Germline CDR1 reads NSQYPW; CDR2 reads LRSPGD (reference sequence). Trimming cost V 2 bases and J 2 bases; bases outside gene matches: 0. The length of the CDR3 is 14 residues. This chain's CDR3 is CTCSATGGNTEVFF. The DNA read from the CDR3 is TGCACCTGCAGTGCAACAGGGGGCAACACA.

A word on this clone: Any gene name here is a mouse gene name. The CDR3 end falls 4 residues outside the read, so it is completed with the germline J gene. The chain uses TRBV1 and TRBJ1-2, with no clear D. In germline, CDR1 is NSQYPW, CDR2 LRSPGD (reference sequence). This CDR3 is 12 amino acids long. The V end lost 2 bases, the J end lost 3 bases, and 4 bases lay between the germline ends. CDR3 loop: CTCSAHDSDYTF. Partial CDR3 DNA: TGCACCTGCAGTGCACATGACTCC.

As concerns this clone: Mouse gene names and germline throughout. Read sequence stops 4 residues before the CDR3 end, and the germline J gene provides the missing end. Different DNA sequences within this sample yield the same CDR3. The chain recombines TRBV19 with TRBJ2-7, with 8 bases matching TRBD2. This CDR3 has 15 residues. J lost 0 bases, V lost 4 bases, and 6 bases had no gene match. The germline V gene encodes CDR1 FNHDT and CDR2 SITEND (reference sequence). The CDR3 reads CASSPRLGSSYEQYF. Partial CDR3 DNA: TGTGCCAGCAGTCCCAGACTGGGGAGCTCCTAT. Full variable domain (missing parts from reference TRBV19 and TRBJ2-7): GGIITQTPKFLIGQEGQKLTLKCQQNFNHDTMYWYRQDSGKGLRLIYYSITENDLQKGDLSEGYDASREKKSSFSLTVTSAQKNEMAVFLCASSPRLGSSYEQYFGPGTRLTVL.

In its sample, this clone was seen a few times. The genes are named according to mouse. Sequencing ends 4 residues short of the CDR3 end; the germline J gene provides the rest. The chain recombines TRBV19 with TRBJ2-1, with 8 bases that match TRBD2. Trimming removed 4 bases from V and 1 base from J; junction bases left unmatched: 4. This CDR3 is built from 15 residues. Germline loops: CDR1 FNHDT, CDR2 SITEND (reference sequence). The CDR3 bases that were read are TGTGCCAGCAGTCCGTACTGGGGGAACTATGCT. Translating it yields CASSPYWGNYA. The whole CDR3 protein is CASSPYWGNYAEQFF.

This clone was picked up a small number of times. The listed genes are named as in mouse. The read gets to within 4 residues of the CDR3 end, and the germline J gene fills in the rest. The chain employs TRBV5 and TRBJ1-1; 7 bases map to TRBD1. J was trimmed by 1 base and V by 5 bases; bases with no gene match: 4. There are 14 residues in the CDR3. In germline, CDR1 is LGHNA, CDR2 YNLKQL (reference sequence). The CDR3 bases that were read are TGTGCCAGCAGCTTACAGGGGTTGAACACA. Protein: CASSLQGLNT. The full CDR3 protein reads CASSLQGLNTEVFF.

This clone was seen more than once but under ten times. Gene labels here are mouse ones. Additional DNA sequences in this sample encode the identical CDR3. The CDR3 bases that were read are TGTGCCAGCAGCAGGGATAACTATGCT. Its translation: CASSRDNYA. The whole CDR3 reads CASSRDNYAEQFF. This chain links TRBV13-3 with TRBJ2-1, with D perhaps TRBD1 (5 bases). Read coverage stops 4 residues before the CDR3 terminus; the germline J gene supplies the remainder. This CDR3 has 13 amino acids. Germline-derived CDR1 and CDR2 are NNHDY and SYVADS. Trimming removed 5 bases from V and 0 bases from J, with 6 bases in between.

A remark on this clone: The gene names given are mouse names. The read ends 3 residues shy of where the CDR3 ends; the end is completed using the germline J gene. The rearrangement uses TRBV1 and TRBJ1-6; 8 bases map to TRBD1. TRBJ1-6 belongs to the ORF category, with a function that is uncertain. Germline loops: CDR1 NSQYPW, CDR2 LRSPGD (reference sequence). The CDR3 extends over 17 amino acids. V gave up 3 bases and J gave up 5 bases; unmatched junction bases: 9. The CDR3 bases that were read are TGCACCTGCAGTGCCCACCCGACAGGGGAGAATAATTCGCCC. Translation: CTCSAHPTGENNSP. The whole CDR3 protein is CTCSAHPTGENNSPLYF.

In this sample, this clone turned up a few times. Any gene name here is a mouse gene name. From the germline J gene comes the end of the CDR3, since the read stops 4 residues before it. The rearrangement joins TRBV19 to TRBJ2-3; 8 bases align to TRBD1. V gave up 2 bases and J gave up 2 bases; unmatched junction bases: 4. CDR1 and CDR2 (germline): FNHDT, SITEND (reference sequence). The CDR3 length is 15 residues. CDR3 DNA, as far as it was read: TGTGCCAGCAGTATCAGGGGGCGCGATGCAGAA. Translated, it gives CASSIRGRDAE. The entire CDR3 is CASSIRGRDAETLYF.

The table lists this clone with a few counts. Mouse gene names and germline throughout. The read ends 4 residues before the CDR3 terminus; that terminus is restored from the germline J gene. This sample also contains other DNA sequences that code for the same CDR3. This chain links TRBV31 with TRBJ2-5; 9 nucleotides line up with TRBD2. CDR1 and CDR2 from the germline V gene are GKSSPN and SITVG. CDR3 length equals 14 residues. CDR3 DNA, as far as it was read: TGTGCCTGGAGTCCGGGGACTGGGCGAGAC. Its protein is CAWSPGTGRD. The complete CDR3 sequence is CAWSPGTGRDTQYF.